Sequencing of this TCR beta chain was carried out in a study of shared T cell receptors in the human thymus. Assay used: immunoSEQ multiplex PCR; TCRdb lists only in-frame clones, some missing. The table lists about 660,000 clones, roughly 90% of them singletons. The V gene end was trimmed by 1 base and the J gene end by 4 bases; junction bases not matched to a gene: 9. The CDR3 has 17 amino acids. Germline CDR1 reads LGHNT; CDR2 reads FRNRAP. In addition, the sample was reused for a study of human thymus T cells. This second study says: The sample donors, healthy Finnish infants, were having corrective surgery for congenital heart defects. It was from resections taken during corrective heart surgery that the thymus tissue came. The authors found apparently biased V and J gene usage in thymic and blood repertoires. The related literature has documented a marked overlap of thymic repertoires among unrelated individuals.

The sample taken for sequencing was thymocytes. V usage is TRBV12-5 and J usage is TRBJ2-7; 11 bases are shared with TRBD2. The TCR originated in a boy younger than two with a congenital heart defect. CDR3 in DNA: TGTGCTAGTGGTTTGGCCGGGACTAGCGGCGGGGCGTACGAGCAGTACTTC. The encoded protein is CASGLAGTSGGAYEQYF.